This is a list of T cell receptor beta chains from one sample in a study of cytomegalovirus exposure and HLA in healthy donors. TCRdb's copy holds only in-frame clones and misses some; the assay was immunoSEQ multiplex PCR. The sample contains about 190,000 clones, roughly 87% of which appear only once. The specimen was PBMCs. All receptors derive from a boy between 2 and 10 years old in good health and CMV-seronegative. Both conserved end residues are part of each CDR3. Each record gives: D gene, clone size, J gene, V gene, CDR3 DNA, CDR3 protein. The D gene is left open where the match is weak. Size is omitted from some rows. Given values are once, few, many or a class for expanded clones.

-,-,TRBJ2-7,TRBV5-1,TGCGCCAGCAGCTTGGATGGACAGCGTTTCTACGAGCAGTACTTC,CASSLDGQRFYEQYF
-,-,TRBJ2-5,TRBV4-1,TGCGCCAGCAGCCAAGGGTTACATAGCGGCCAAGAGACCCAGTACTTC,CASSQGLHSGQETQYF
-,-,TRBJ2-3,TRBV7-9,TGTGCCAGCAGCCCCCGGACATCAGATACGCAGTATTTT,CASSPRTSDTQYF
TRBD2,-,TRBJ2-3,TRBV7-2,TGTGCCAGCAGCTGGCGGGGAGGGTTGAACACAGATACGCAGTATTTT,CASSWRGGLNTDTQYF
TRBD2,few,TRBJ2-1,TRBV7-9,TGTGCCAGCAGCTTAGATGCTAGCGGGAGTTACAATGAGCAGTTCTTC,CASSLDASGSYNEQFF
-,-,TRBJ2-2,TRBV18,TGTGCCAGCTCCCCAGCGACTAACACCGGGGAGCTGTTTTTT,CASSPATNTGELFF
-,-,TRBJ1-2,TRBV29-1,TGCAGCGTTGAAGATCAGGCGGGTGGCTACACCTTC,CSVEDQAGGYTF
-,-,TRBJ2-4,TRBV7-9,TGTGCCAGCAGCCCCCCTCTAGCCAAAAACATTCAGTACTTC,CASSPPLAKNIQYF
-,-,TRBJ2-7,TRBV27,TGTGCCACCCGTTATAGCGGCTACGAGCAGTACTTC,CATRYSGYEQYF
-,once,TRBJ1-2,TRBV18,TGTGCCAGCTCACCACAGGGGCCTTATCTGGACTATGGCTACACCTTC,CASSPQGPYLDYGYTF
-,-,TRBJ2-7,TRBV9,TGTGCCAGCAGCGACCGGGACACCTCCTACGAGCAGTACTTC,CASSDRDTSYEQYF
TRBD1,once,TRBJ1-5,TRBV7-9,TGTGCCAGCAGCTTGACAGGGGGCAATCAGCCCCAGCATTTT,CASSLTGGNQPQHF
TRBD1,-,TRBJ2-7,TRBV30,TGTGCCGGTCGACAGGGGGCCTCCTACGAGCAGTACTTC,CAGRQGASYEQYF
-,-,TRBJ2-7,TRBV7-9,TGTTCCAGCAGCCCTTCGGCCTACGAGCAGTACTTC,CSSSPSAYEQYF
TRBD2,-,TRBJ2-3,TRBV30,TGTGCCTGGAGGGGGGGACTAGCGGCTTCCACAGATACGCAGTATTTT,CAWRGGLAASTDTQYF
TRBD1,once,TRBJ1-6,TRBV9,TGTGCCAGCAGACCCGGACAGGGGGATCATTCACCCCTCCACTTT,CASRPGQGDHSPLHF
TRBD1,-,TRBJ2-3,TRBV28,TGTGCCAGCAGGTCCCGACAGGGGAAGGGACCAGATACGCAGTATTTT,CASRSRQGKGPDTQYF
TRBD1,once,TRBJ1-6,TRBV2,TGTGCCACTGTTTCCGGGACAGGGAGCTCCTATAATTCACCCCTCCACTTT,CATVSGTGSSYNSPLHF
TRBD1,-,TRBJ1-2,TRBV9,TGTGCCAGCAGAACAGGGGATGGCTACACCTTC,CASRTGDGYTF
TRBD2,-,TRBJ2-1,TRBV27,TGTGCCAGCAGTTTTACGATAGCGGGAGCAGCGCGGAATGAGCAGTTCTTC,CASSFTIAGAARNEQFF
-,-,TRBJ1-3,TRBV4-1,TGCGCCAGCAGAGGAGGGGCTGGAAACACCATATATTTT,CASRGGAGNTIYF
TRBD2,-,TRBJ2-3,TRBV2,TGTGCCAGCAGCCTAGCGGGAGCGACAGATACGCAGTATTTT,CASSLAGATDTQYF
-,-,TRBJ2-1,TRBV27,TGTGCCAGCAGTCCCCGCGGAGGGAGTAGGGATGAGCAGTTCTTC,CASSPRGGSRDEQFF
-,-,TRBJ1-2,TRBV7-2,TGTGCCAGCAGCTTAAGCCAGGGTGGTGGCTATGGCTACACCTTC,CASSLSQGGGYGYTF
-,-,TRBJ2-7,TRBV7-2,TGTGCCAGCGCCCATTACGAGAGCTCCTACGAGCAGTACTTC,CASAHYESSYEQYF
TRBD1,once,TRBJ1-2,TRBV10-3,TGTGCCATCAGTGAAAAGCTGGGACAGGGGTCCGGGGGCTACACCTTC,CAISEKLGQGSGGYTF
TRBD1,-,TRBJ1-5,TRBV28,TGTGCCAGCAGTTTTGGACAGGGCGTTGTTCAGCCCCAGCATTTT,CASSFGQGVVQPQHF
-,-,TRBJ1-1,TRBV10-3,TGTGCCACACTTCAGGGGATTAGGGACACTGAAGCTTTCTTT,CATLQGIRDTEAFF
TRBD1,-,TRBJ1-2,TRBV28,TGTGCCAGCAGTTCTACAGCAGGGGGTGGCTACACCTTC,CASSSTAGGGYTF
-,-,TRBJ1-1,TRBV19,TGTGCCAGTAGTATGGTAGGGGGAAGCACTGAAGCTTTCTTT,CASSMVGGSTEAFF
TRBD1,-,TRBJ2-5,TRBV6-5,TGTGCCAGCAGTACCGGGACAGGGGGTACCCAGTACTTC,CASSTGTGGTQYF
-,-,TRBJ1-4,TRBV25-1,TGTGCCAGCAGTGCCGAACCGGGTGAAAAACTGTTTTTT,CASSAEPGEKLFF
TRBD1,-,TRBJ1-6,TRBV28,TGTGCCAGCAGTCTGCACTACGGACAGGGGGCGGATTCACCCCTCCACTTT,CASSLHYGQGADSPLHF
-,few,TRBJ2-5,TRBV10-2,TGCGCCAGCAGTGAGTCTCTGAGGGTGGGAACAGAACAAGAGACCCAGTACTTC,CASSESLRVGTEQETQYF
-,-,TRBJ1-1,TRBV5-4,TGTGCCAGCAGCTTGTCGGGGGTGAACACTGAAGCTTTCTTT,CASSLSGVNTEAFF
TRBD1,-,TRBJ2-7,TRBV27,TGTGCCAGCAGTGCCTACGGGACAGGGACCCACGAGCAGTACTTC,CASSAYGTGTHEQYF
-,-,TRBJ2-7,TRBV28,TGTGCCAGCAGTCTCGTGGGGGGGGCGGGCTCCTACGAGCAGTACTTC,CASSLVGGAGSYEQYF
-,-,TRBJ2-3,TRBV7-3,TGTGCCAGCAGCCCGGGGGGCACAGATACGCAGTATTTT,CASSPGGTDTQYF
-,-,TRBJ2-4,TRBV4-1,TGCGCCAGCAGCCAGGCTACAGGGATCGGAAACATTCAGTACTTC,CASSQATGIGNIQYF
TRBD2,-,TRBJ2-7,TRBV11-2,TGTGCCAGCAGCTGGGGACTAGGACGGATGGGTTACGAGCAGTACTTC,CASSWGLGRMGYEQYF
TRBD1,-,TRBJ1-6,TRBV5-8,TGTGCCAGCAGCTCAGGGGGCTATTCACCCCTCCACTTT,CASSSGGYSPLHF
TRBD2,-,TRBJ2-7,TRBV11-1,TGTGCCAGCAGCCGCGGGGGGTCTGGATCCTACGAGCAGTACTTC,CASSRGGSGSYEQYF
-,-,TRBJ1-2,TRBV9,TGTGCCAGCAGCGTCAGGTTTAACTATGGCTACACCTTC,CASSVRFNYGYTF
-,-,TRBJ1-2,TRBV20-1,TGCAGTGCTAGAGATTTTAGGGGGTTCTCCTTC,CSARDFRGFSF
TRBD2,-,TRBJ2-3,TRBV9,TGTGCCAGCAGCGTTGGGACTAGAAATACGCAGTATTTT,CASSVGTRNTQYF
-,few,TRBJ2-7,TRBV6-1,TGTGCCAGCAGTGAAGAGGGAGCGGACTCCTACGAGCAGTACTTC,CASSEEGADSYEQYF
TRBD2,-,TRBJ2-3,TRBV5-1,TGCGCCAGCAGCTTGGTAGCGGGGCCCACCGATACGCAGTATTTT,CASSLVAGPTDTQYF
-,-,TRBJ2-5,TRBV7-9,TGTGCCAGCAGCTGGTCAGGGGAAGAGACCCAGTACTTC,CASSWSGEETQYF
TRBD1,-,TRBJ1-1,TRBV5-6,TGTGCCAGCAGCTCTACAGGGGAAGGGGAAACTGAAGCTTTCTTT,CASSSTGEGETEAFF
-,-,TRBJ1-1,TRBV22-1,TGTCCTGGGAGCGCACTTCAGACAGGGAAATTGAGCGTCGCTGAAGCTTTCTTT,CPGSALQTGKLSVAEAFF
TRBD1,-,TRBJ1-2,TRBV6-9,TGTGCCAGCACCCCCCCCGGGACAGGGAGTAACTATGGCTACACCTTC,CASTPPGTGSNYGYTF
-,few,TRBJ2-5,TRBV30,TGTGCCTGGAGTGCCGACAGAGAGACCCAGTACTTC,CAWSADRETQYF
TRBD1,-,TRBJ1-1,TRBV28,TGTGCCAGCAGTCTAGGACAGGGGGCTGAAGCTTTCTTT,CASSLGQGAEAFF
-,-,TRBJ2-2,TRBV7-6,TGTGCCAGCAGCTTAGTTGGGGGGGGGCGTTCCGGGGAGCTGTTTTTT,CASSLVGGGRSGELFF
-,-,TRBJ1-3,TRBV30,TGTGCCTGGCTCAGGGGAACTGGAAACACCATATATTTT,CAWLRGTGNTIYF
TRBD1,-,TRBJ1-1,TRBV19,TGTGCCAGTCCCGTGGAACAGGGGGTGAACACTGAAGCTTTCTTT,CASPVEQGVNTEAFF
TRBD1,-,TRBJ1-4,TRBV11-2,TGTGCCAGCAGCTTAGGGACAGGGCGGGATGAAAAACTGTTTTTT,CASSLGTGRDEKLFF
-,-,TRBJ1-2,TRBV25-1,TGTGCCAGCAGTTCCCGTGGGTCAGGGTTTTATGGCTACACCTTC,CASSSRGSGFYGYTF